This T cell receptor (beta chain) was profiled in a study of radiotherapy plus CTLA-4 blockade in lung cancer. Each patient with chemo-refractory metastatic non-small-cell lung cancer was treated with focal radiation plus CTLA-4 blockade using ipilimumab. Points from the study as a whole: Response was reportedly best predicted by early blood T cell clone dynamics, with interferon-beta. After radiotherapy and ipilimumab, tumor-derived clones expanded in peripheral blood.

About this clone: Its antigen is not known.

Clones were read by immunoSEQ multiplex PCR, and TCRdb kept only the in-frame ones, dropping some. This sample has around 45,000 clones, with roughly two thirds found just once. Here the sequenced sample was peripheral blood, taken from a patient treated with radiotherapy plus ipilimumab. The sequence was obtained from a human donor with non-small cell lung cancer who had a complete response to radiotherapy plus ipilimumab.

CDR3 amino acids: CATEGYNEQFF. The CDR3 nucleotides read TGTGCTACGGAGGGTTACAATGAGCAGTTCTTC. The V and J genes are TRBV19 and TRBJ2-1; D is possibly TRBD2 (6 bases). The CDR3 has 11 amino acids. Germline V gene lookup returns CDR1 LNHDA and CDR2 SQIVND (reference sequence).